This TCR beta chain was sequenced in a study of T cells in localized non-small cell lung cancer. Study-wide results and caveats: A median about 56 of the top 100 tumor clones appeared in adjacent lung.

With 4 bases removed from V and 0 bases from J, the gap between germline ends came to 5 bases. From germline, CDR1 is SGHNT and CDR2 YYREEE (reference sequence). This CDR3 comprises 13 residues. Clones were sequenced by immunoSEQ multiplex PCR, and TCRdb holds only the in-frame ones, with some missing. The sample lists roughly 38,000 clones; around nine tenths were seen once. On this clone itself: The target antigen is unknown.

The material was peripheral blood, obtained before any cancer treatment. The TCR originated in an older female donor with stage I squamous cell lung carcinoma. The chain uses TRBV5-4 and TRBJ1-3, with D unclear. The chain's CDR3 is CASSPFSGNTIYF. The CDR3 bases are TGTGCCAGCAGCCCGTTCTCTGGAAACACCATATATTTT. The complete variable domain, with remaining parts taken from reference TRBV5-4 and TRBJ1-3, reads ETGVTQSPTHLIKTRGQQVTLRCSSQSGHNTVSWYQQALGQGPQFIFQYYREEENGRGNFPPRFSGLQFPNYSSELNVNALELDDSALYLCASSPFSGNTIYFGEGSWLTVV.